This paragraph reports one TCR beta chain. Produced via immunoSEQ multiplex PCR; TCRdb's table is partial and in-frame only. The sample records around 29,000 clones, more than 80% being singletons. Germline trimming cut 5 bases from V and 4 bases from J; bases unmatched to any gene: 11. The germline V gene has CDR1 SEHNR and CDR2 FQNEAQ (reference sequence). The CDR3 spans 16 residues. This specimen belongs to a study of T cell changes during pregnancy in multiple sclerosis. The rearrangement uses TRBV7-9 and TRBJ2-3; 8 nucleotides agree with TRBD1. The sequencing here drew on CD4+ T cells from peripheral blood mononuclear cells, taken in the first trimester of pregnancy. This TCR came from a female donor with multiple sclerosis, enrolled in a pregnancy study. CDR3 region: CASSPLGTGNPDTQYF. CDR3 bases: TGTGCCAGCAGCCCCCTCGGGACAGGCAACCCAGATACGCAGTATTTT. Together with reference TRBV7-9 and TRBJ2-3, the CDR3 gives the full variable domain: DTGVSQNPRHKITKRGQNVTFRCDPISEHNRLYWYRQTLGQGPEFLTYFQNEAQLEKSRLLSDRFSAERPKGSFSTLEIQRTEQGDSAMYLCASSPLGTGNPDTQYFGPGTRLTVL.